The 14 T cell receptor beta chains below all came from one sample that was sequenced in a study of radiotherapy plus CTLA-4 blockade in lung cancer. Clones were read by immunoSEQ multiplex PCR, and TCRdb kept only the in-frame ones, dropping some. The sample comprises about 64,000 clones, approximately 65% of which are singletons, and about 9% rests with the top ten. Here the sequenced sample was peripheral blood, taken from a patient treated with radiotherapy plus ipilimumab. The receptors were sampled from a human donor with non-small cell lung cancer whose response to radiotherapy plus ipilimumab could not be evaluated.

This chain uses TRBV7-9 with TRBJ2-1; 12 bases are a match to TRBD2. The CDR3 length is 17 residues. J gave up 4 bases and V 5 bases, and 9 bases lay outside the gene matches. Germline loops: CDR1 SEHNR, CDR2 FQNEAQ (reference sequence). CDR3 in amino acids: CASSPDGGLAGYNEQFF. In nucleotides, the CDR3 is TGTGCCAGCAGCCCCGACGGGGGACTAGCGGGTTACAATGAGCAGTTCTTC.

The V and J genes are TRBV5-6 and TRBJ2-5; D gene uncertain. The CDR3 loop spans 14 amino acids. The germline gives CDR1 SGHDT, CDR2 YYEEEE. Between the trimmed V and J ends, which lost 0 bases and 3 bases, there was a span of 9 bases. This CDR3 reads CASSLGGPKETQYF. In DNA form, the CDR3 reads TGTGCCAGCAGCTTGGGCGGTCCAAAAGAGACCCAGTACTTC.

The chain links TRBV5-1 to TRBJ1-1; possible D gene TRBD1, 6 bases. Germline values: CDR1 SGHRS, CDR2 YFSETQ. CDR3 size: 14 residues. V lost 0 bases and J lost 6, with 12 bases in between. CDR3: CASSLVSRGAEAFF. In DNA form, the CDR3 reads TGCGCCAGCAGCTTGGTATCCAGGGGCGCTGAAGCTTTCTTT.

This rearrangement joins TRBV7-8 to TRBJ1-2, with D possibly matching TRBD1 (6 bases). Germline assignment: CDR1 SGHVS and CDR2 FQNEAQ. V lost 5 bases to trimming and J lost 4 bases, with 14 bases between them. This CDR3 has 14 residues. CDR3 in DNA: TGTGCCAGCAGCCCCCGGACAGTCCTCTATGGCTACACCTTC. Encoded protein: CASSPRTVLYGYTF. Based on the CDR3 plus reference TRBV7-8 and TRBJ1-2, the full variable domain is GAGVSQSPRYKVAKRGQDVALRCDPISGHVSLFWYQQALGQGPEFLTYFQNEAQLDKSGLPSDRFFAERPEGSVSTLKIQRTQQEDSAVYLCASSPRTVLYGYTFGSGTRLTVV.

The chain carries TRBV5-1 and TRBJ2-5; 8 positions match TRBD2. The CDR3 contains 16 residues. Per the germline V gene, CDR1 is SGHRS and CDR2 is YFSETQ. The trim removed 1 base at V and 2 bases at J, leaving 7 bases unmatched. Here the CDR3 reads CASSLLGASGQETQYF. CDR3 nucleotides: TGCGCCAGCAGCTTGCTCGGAGCTAGCGGGCAAGAGACCCAGTACTTC.

The CDR3 spells CASSPEAKNGAFF. CDR3 DNA: TGTGCCAGCTCACCAGAGGCCAAAAATGGAGCTTTCTTT. V gene TRBV18 combines with J gene TRBJ1-1; no reliable D call. Trimming took 2 bases from V and 10 from J, leaving 14 bases between them. Germline values: CDR1 KGHSH, CDR2 LQKENI. The length of the CDR3 is 13 residues. The variable domain in full, completed from reference TRBV18 and TRBJ1-1, reads NAGVMQNPRHLVRRRGQEARLRCSPMKGHSHVYWYRQLPEEGLKFMVYLQKENIIDESGMPKERFSAEFPKEGPSILRIQQVVRGDSAAYFCASSPEAKNGAFFGQGTRLTVV.

The V call is TRBV6-1, the J call TRBJ1-1; 7 nucleotides match TRBD1. V trimming: 6 bases; J trimming: 1 base; junction bases outside the gene matches: 8. CDR3 length: 15 residues. Looked up from germline, CDR1 is MNHNS and CDR2 is SASEGT. CDR3 amino acids: CASRGKQGKNTEAFF. In DNA form, the CDR3 reads TGTGCCAGCAGGGGAAAACAGGGGAAGAACACTGAAGCTTTCTTT.

The chain has TRBV11-2 and TRBJ2-1, with TRBD2 matching over 12 bases. CDR3 length: 16 residues. The germline V gene encodes CDR1 SGHAT and CDR2 FQNNGV. Trimming cost V 5 bases and J 9 bases; bases outside gene matches: 11. CDR3: CASSQKSLAGGFEQFF. The DNA for the CDR3 is TGTGCCAGCAGCCAAAAGTCACTAGCGGGGGGCTTTGAGCAGTTCTTC.

This clone was seen only a few times. V gene TRBV19 combines with J gene TRBJ2-2; TRBD2 is a possible D gene (6 bases). The CDR3 spans 18 residues. The germline V gene encodes CDR1 LNHDA and CDR2 SQIVND (reference sequence). The V gene lost 6 bases and the J gene lost 1 base, with 21 bases spanning the gap. Here the CDR3 DNA reads TGTGCCAGTAGGCCCCCGGGACTGCTCGTTGGGAACACCGGGGAGCTGTTTTTT. Translating gives CASRPPGLLVGNTGELFF. Full variable domain (missing parts from reference TRBV19 and TRBJ2-2): DGGITQSPKYLFRKEGQNVTLSCEQNLNHDAMYWYRQDPGQGLRLIYYSQIVNDFQKGDIAEGYSVSREKKESFPLTVTSAQKNPTAFYLCASRPPGLLVGNTGELFFGEGSRLTVL.

The rearrangement uses TRBV5-1 and TRBJ1-6; TRBD1 matches at 7 bases. This CDR3 is built from 15 residues. Germline V lookup: CDR1 SGHRS, CDR2 YFSETQ. J gave up 7 bases and V 3 bases, and 7 bases lay outside the gene matches. The CDR3 sequence: CASSYGQDGNSPLHF. DNA for the CDR3: TGCGCCAGCAGCTACGGACAGGATGGCAATTCACCCCTCCACTTT. Full variable domain (rest looked up from reference TRBV5-1 and TRBJ1-6): KAGVTQTPRYLIKTRGQQVTLSCSPISGHRSVSWYQQTPGQGLQFLFEYFSETQRNKGNFPGRFSGRQFSNSRSEMNVSTLELGDSALYLCASSYGQDGNSPLHFGNGTRLTVT.

J is TRBJ2-3 and V is TRBV29-1; D uncertain. The germline V gene has CDR1 SQVTM and CDR2 ANQGSEA. The CDR3 sequence is 11 residues long. Trimming removed 7 bases from V and 5 bases from J, with 10 bases in between. The CDR3 DNA sequence: TGCAGCGGGATTCCGGGAGATACGCAGTATTTT. It yields the protein CSGIPGDTQYF.

CDR3 amino acids: CAISSDSSTEAFF. CDR3 DNA sequence: TGTGCCATCAGTTCGGACAGCTCGACTGAAGCTTTCTTT. V gene TRBV10-3 combines with J gene TRBJ1-1; weak D call: TRBD1 (6 bases). This CDR3 is built from 13 residues. The germline CDR1 and CDR2 sequences are ENHRY and SYGVKD. Trimming removed 5 bases at V and 5 bases at J, with 12 bases between.

This sequence joins TRBV7-2 and TRBJ2-4, with a tentative D call TRBD2 (7 bases). This CDR3 contains 15 residues. V was clipped by 11 bases and J by 2 bases, with 19 bases between them. CDR1 is SGHTA and CDR2 is FQGNSA in the germline V gene. The CDR3 DNA is TGTGCCTCTAAAACGGGCGGGGGCTCCAAAAACATTCAGTACTTC. Translation: CASKTGGGSKNIQYF.

The J gene is TRBJ1-2, the V gene TRBV5-4; D may be TRBD1 (6 bases). With 0 bases removed from V and 8 bases from J, the gap between germline ends came to 14 bases. CDR3 size: 14 residues. Looked up from germline, CDR1 is SGHNT and CDR2 is YYREEE (reference sequence). CDR3 bases: TGTGCCAGCAGCTTGGATCAGGGGTCTTTGGGCTACACCTTC. Translating it yields CASSLDQGSLGYTF.